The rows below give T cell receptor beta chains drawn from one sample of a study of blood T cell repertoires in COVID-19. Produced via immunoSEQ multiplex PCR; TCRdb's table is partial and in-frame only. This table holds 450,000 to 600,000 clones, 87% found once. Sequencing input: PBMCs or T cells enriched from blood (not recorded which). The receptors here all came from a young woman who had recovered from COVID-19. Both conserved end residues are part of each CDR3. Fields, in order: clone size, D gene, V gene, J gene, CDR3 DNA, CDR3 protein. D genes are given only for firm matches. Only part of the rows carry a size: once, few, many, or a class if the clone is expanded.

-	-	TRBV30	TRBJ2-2	TGTGCCTTGGATCCTAGGAACACCGGGGAGCTGTTTTTT	CALDPRNTGELFF
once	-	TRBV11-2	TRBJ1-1	TGTGCCAGCAGCCGGCGGGGTAACACTGAAGCTTTCTTT	CASSRRGNTEAFF
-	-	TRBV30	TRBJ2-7	TGTGCCTGGTCACAGGGAGTAGGGGAGCAGTACTTC	CAWSQGVGEQYF
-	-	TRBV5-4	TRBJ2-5	TGTGCCAGCAGCTTGATGTCGGGGGGCGCAGAACAAGAGACCCAGTACTTC	CASSLMSGGAEQETQYF
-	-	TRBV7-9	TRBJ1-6	TGTGCCAGCAGCTTAAATCTGGGGGGTTCACCCCTCCACTTT	CASSLNLGGSPLHF
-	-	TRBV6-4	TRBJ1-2	TGTGCCAGCACTGAGGGTACAGGTAGCTATGGCTACACCTTC	CASTEGTGSYGYTF
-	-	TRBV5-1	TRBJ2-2	TGCGCCAGCAGCTCCCTAGACAGCTCATTATACACCGGGGAGCTGTTTTTT	CASSSLDSSLYTGELFF
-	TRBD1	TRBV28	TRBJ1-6	TGTGCCAGCCGAGGGGGCGTTATTAATTCACCCCTCCACTTT	CASRGGVINSPLHF
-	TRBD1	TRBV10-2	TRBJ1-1	TGCGCCAGCGTTACCGGGACAGCCGACACTGAAGCTTTCTTT	CASVTGTADTEAFF
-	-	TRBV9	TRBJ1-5	TGTGCCAGCAGCGCCGGTGGGGAGCAGCCCCAGCATTTT	CASSAGGEQPQHF
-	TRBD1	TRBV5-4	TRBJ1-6	TGTGCCAGCAGCTCCCCTCGACAGGGGTCGAATTCACCCCTCCACTTT	CASSSPRQGSNSPLHF
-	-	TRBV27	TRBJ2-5	TGTGCCAGCAGTTTATCCCACGGAGAGACCCAGTACTTC	CASSLSHGETQYF
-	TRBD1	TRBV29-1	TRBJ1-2	TGCAGCGCTCGGACAGGGAAGGCCGATGGCTACACCTTC	CSARTGKADGYTF
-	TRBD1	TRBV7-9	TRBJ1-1	TGTGCCAGCAGCTTAGGACAGGGGGCGCGGGAAGCTTTCTTT	CASSLGQGAREAFF
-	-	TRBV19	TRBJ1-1	TGTGCCAGTAGCCGGACAGCCCTCGGGACTGAAGCTTTCTTT	CASSRTALGTEAFF
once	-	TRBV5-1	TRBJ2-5	TGCGCCAGCAGCTTGGATACCACGGGGGGCGGCCAAGAGACCCAGTACTTC	CASSLDTTGGGQETQYF